A single sample gave rise to the 29 T cell receptor beta chains below, sequenced in a study of blood T cell repertoires in COVID-19. Assay: immunoSEQ multiplex PCR; the TCRdb copy retains only in-frame clones and omits some. The sample comprises fewer than 120,000 clones, nearly 90% of which are singletons, and around 5.1% rests with the top ten. The sequenced material came from peripheral blood. The source is a human donor in a cohort sampled during active COVID-19.

The V gene is TRBV7-3, the J gene TRBJ1-1; 8 bases map to TRBD1. The V gene's germline CDR1 is SGHTA and CDR2 FQGTGA. Trimming removed 4 bases from V and 1 base from J; junction bases left unmatched: 20. There are 20 residues in the CDR3. The CDR3 spells CASSSSSREGQGRGNTEAFF. The CDR3 DNA follows: TGTGCCAGCAGCTCCTCCAGTAGAGAAGGACAGGGTAGAGGGAACACTGAAGCTTTCTTT.

This sequence joins TRBV27 and TRBJ2-5; possible D gene TRBD1, 6 bases. Germline V gives CDR1 MNHEY, CDR2 SMNVEV (reference sequence). The CDR3 sequence is 15 residues long. Trimming stripped 0 bases from V and 4 bases from J, with 12 bases between. The CDR3 sequence: CASSLSQGIGETQYF. CDR3 DNA sequence: TGTGCCAGCAGTTTATCTCAGGGGATCGGAGAGACCCAGTACTTC.

The J gene is TRBJ1-3, the V gene TRBV10-3, with a possible D match to TRBD1 (6 bases). The germline V gene encodes CDR1 ENHRY and CDR2 SYGVKD. The CDR3 runs to 14 residues. The V end was cut by 2 bases, the J end by 4 bases, with 9 bases between. CDR3 in amino acids: CAISENREGNTIYF. The CDR3, as DNA: TGTGCCATCAGTGAGAACAGGGAGGGAAACACCATATATTTT.

This chain uses TRBV4-1 with TRBJ1-5; D gene uncertain. Germline assignment: CDR1 MGHRA and CDR2 YSYEKL. Trimming left V 1 base short and J 1 base short, with 8 bases between. The CDR3 sequence is 15 residues long. This CDR3 reads CASSQGLLSNQPQHF. The CDR3 nucleotides read TGCGCCAGCAGCCAAGGACTGTTGAGCAATCAGCCCCAGCATTTT.

The genes are TRBV9 and TRBJ2-5, with 9 bases matching TRBD1. CDR1 is SGDLS, CDR2 YYNGEE, per germline. The CDR3 loop spans 17 amino acids. After removal of 3 bases from V and 1 base from J, the junction contained 10 bases not matched to a gene. As DNA, the CDR3 is TGTGCCAGCAGCGGAACCACCGGGACAGGGCCCCAAGAGACCCAGTACTTC. It specifies CASSGTTGTGPQETQYF.

This clone appeared a few times. The CDR3 nucleotides are TGTGCCAGCAGCTTAGAATTACAGTCGCCCCAGCATTTT. Amino acid sequence: CASSLELQSPQHF. This sequence joins TRBV7-9 and TRBJ1-5; no clear D gene. The CDR3 runs 13 residues. V was shortened by 1 base and J by 9 bases, with 10 bases between the two germline ends. The germline V gene encodes CDR1 SEHNR and CDR2 FQNEAQ (reference sequence).

The chain carries TRBV29-1 and TRBJ1-2; 7 bases are a match to TRBD1. There are 13 residues in the CDR3. Losses at the gene ends were 4 bases for V and 4 bases for J; bases not matched to a gene: 6. Per the germline V gene, CDR1 is SQVTM and CDR2 is ANQGSEA. Here the CDR3 DNA reads TGCAGCGTTGGTCTCGGGACAGTCTATGGCTACACCTTC. Translated, it gives CSVGLGTVYGYTF.

The chain links TRBV18 to TRBJ2-2; 9 nucleotides agree with TRBD1. Germline CDR1 and CDR2: KGHSH and LQKENI. V gave up 0 bases and J gave up 7 bases; unmatched junction bases: 3. The CDR3 consists of 15 residues. The CDR3 spells CASSPPGQGIGELFF. The CDR3 region has the DNA TGTGCCAGCTCACCACCGGGACAGGGTATCGGGGAGCTGTTTTTT.

The chain combines TRBV21-1 with TRBJ1-1; whether TRBD1, the table's D call, matches the DNA was not checked. TRBV21-1 is recorded as a pseudogene. The CDR3 spans 16 residues. CDR3 amino acids: CASPGQGRARNTEAFF. As DNA, the CDR3 is TGTGCCAGCCCCGGACAGGGGCGGGCGCGGAACACTGAAGCTTTCTTT.

CDR3 amino acids: CASSPRTDNSPLHF. The DNA of the CDR3 is TGCGCCAGCAGCCCAAGGACAGACAATTCACCCCTCCACTTT. The genes are TRBV5-1 and TRBJ1-6, with D maybe TRBD1 (6 bases). Germline V gene lookup returns CDR1 SGHRS and CDR2 YFSETQ. This CDR3 contains 14 residues. With 4 bases removed from V and 7 bases from J, the gap between germline ends came to 12 bases.

The CDR3: CATSDRNEKLFF. CDR3 DNA sequence: TGTGCCACCAGTGATCGGAATGAAAAACTGTTTTTT. The V call is TRBV24-1, the J call TRBJ1-4; unclear D gene. Trimming shortened V by 3 bases and J by 5 bases, and 3 bases separated the two germline ends. The CDR3 runs 12 residues. CDR1 and CDR2 (germline): KGHDR, SFDVKD.

V gene TRBV19 combines with J gene TRBJ2-2, with D tentatively TRBD1 (6 bases). Trimming left V 2 bases short and J 0 bases short, with 10 bases between. This CDR3 comprises 16 residues. CDR1 is LNHDA and CDR2 is SQIVND in the germline V gene (reference sequence). The CDR3 protein is CASSISGHTNTGELFF. Written as DNA, the CDR3 is TGTGCCAGTAGTATATCGGGACACACGAACACCGGGGAGCTGTTTTTT.

The CDR3 sequence is CASSQIGGDGGYTF. CDR3 DNA sequence: TGTGCCAGCAGCCAGATAGGGGGGGACGGCGGCTACACCTTC. J is TRBJ1-2 and V is TRBV14; perhaps TRBD1 as D (6 bases). The CDR3 spans 14 residues. V was cut by 3 bases and J by 8 bases, with 16 bases left in between. CDR1 and CDR2 from the germline V gene are SGHDN and FVKESK.

The rearrangement joins TRBV29-1 to TRBJ1-4; no reliable D call. The CDR3 covers 12 residues. CDR1 is SQVTM and CDR2 is ANQGSEA in the germline V gene. V lost 7 bases and J 4 bases, leaving 10 bases between the germline ends. DNA of the CDR3: TGCAGCGCTTTAGATATTAATGAAAAACTGTTTTTT. This encodes CSALDINEKLFF.

The chain employs TRBV6-5 and TRBJ2-2, with D possibly being TRBD1 (5 bases). With 2 bases removed from V and 6 bases from J, the gap between germline ends came to 16 bases. The CDR3 length is 16 residues. In germline, CDR1 is MNHEY, CDR2 SVGAGI. The CDR3, as DNA: TGTGCCAGCAGTTACAGTCCAGGGAAAGTAGCCGGGGAGCTGTTTTTT. This codes for CASSYSPGKVAGELFF.

The rearrangement links TRBV27 to TRBJ1-1; no definite D call. The V gene lost 3 bases and the J gene lost 4 bases, with 9 bases spanning the gap. There are 13 residues in the CDR3. CDR1 and CDR2 from the germline V gene are MNHEY and SMNVEV (reference sequence). The CDR3 DNA reads as TGTGCCAGCAGTTTTCGAATACTCACTGAAGCTTTCTTT. It specifies CASSFRILTEAFF.

DNA of the CDR3: TGTGCCAGCAGTTTCCCACCGGGACTAGCGGGAGGGGGTAAGTACTTC. Protein: CASSFPPGLAGGGKYF. J is TRBJ2-7 and V is TRBV6-4, with 16 bases aligning to TRBD2. Losses at the gene ends were 5 bases for V and 11 bases for J; bases not matched to a gene: 12. This CDR3 contains 16 residues. The germline V gene has CDR1 MRHNA and CDR2 SNTAGT.

This clone was found a few times. The J gene is TRBJ2-6, the V gene TRBV5-6; D is possibly TRBD1 (5 bases). This CDR3 region has 17 residues. V was cut by 1 base and J by 0 bases, with 11 bases left in between. Germline lookup yields CDR1 SGHDT and CDR2 YYEEEE. CDR3 bases: TGTGCCAGCAGCTTGCAGGGATATGTCTCTGGGGCCAACGTCCTGACTTTC. Translating gives CASSLQGYVSGANVLTF.

The chain employs TRBV6-2 or TRBV6-3 and TRBJ2-6, with a tentative D call TRBD1 (6 bases). CDR3 length: 18 amino acids. Germline V lookup: CDR1 MNHEY, CDR2 SVGEGT. Trimming removed 5 bases at V and 0 bases at J, with 17 bases between. The CDR3 nucleotides read TGTGCCAGCAGTCACCGGAGCAGGGGCACCTCTGGGGCCAACGTCCTGACTTTC. It yields the protein CASSHRSRGTSGANVLTF.

V is TRBV27 and J is TRBJ1-2; D gene uncertain. V lost 5 bases to trimming and J lost 4 bases, with 14 bases between them. Germline V gene lookup returns CDR1 MNHEY and CDR2 SMNVEV (reference sequence). CDR3 length equals 14 residues. CDR3 amino acids: CASSPRRVGYGYTF. The CDR3 DNA follows: TGTGCCAGCAGTCCACGGAGGGTGGGCTATGGCTACACCTTC.

The J gene is TRBJ2-5, the V gene TRBV13; D remains ambiguous. CDR1 and CDR2 from the germline V gene are PRHDT and FYEKMQ (reference sequence). V lost 5 bases, J lost 3 bases, and 10 bases lay in between. This CDR3 region has 13 residues. CDR3 bases: TGTGCCAGCAGCCCCGCGGTGGAAGAGACCCAGTACTTC. Translated: CASSPAVEETQYF.

This sequence joins TRBV14 and TRBJ2-2, with D unresolved. CDR1 is SGHDN and CDR2 is FVKESK in the germline V gene. The CDR3 is 14 amino acids. The V end was cut by 3 bases, the J end by 4 bases, with 9 bases between. CDR3 sequence (DNA): TGTGCCAGCAGCCAGTATACGAGCACCGGGGAGCTGTTTTTT. It specifies CASSQYTSTGELFF. Variable domain in full (rest from reference TRBV14 and TRBJ2-2): EAGVTQFPSHSVIEKGQTVTLRCDPISGHDNLYWYRRVMGKEIKFLLHFVKESKQDESGMPNNRFLAERTGGTYSTLKVQPAELEDSGVYFCASSQYTSTGELFFGEGSRLTVL.

The J gene is TRBJ2-7, the V gene TRBV7-2; D not resolved. With 3 bases removed from V and 2 bases from J, the gap between germline ends came to 11 bases. There are 14 residues in the CDR3. Germline assignment: CDR1 SGHTA and CDR2 FQGNSA. CDR3 sequence reads: CASSFVWQAYEQYF. In nucleotides, the CDR3 is TGTGCCAGCAGCTTTGTTTGGCAGGCCTACGAGCAGTACTTC.

This chain uses TRBV9 with TRBJ2-4; 10 bases agree with TRBD2. V was clipped by 4 bases and J by 5 bases; unmatched bases: 3. Germline V gene sequence: CDR1 SGDLS, CDR2 YYNGEE. CDR3 length: 14 amino acids. The DNA for the CDR3 is TGTGCCAGCAGCTCCGGACTAGCGGAAAACATTCAGTACTTC. It encodes CASSSGLAENIQYF.

This chain links TRBV3-1 (or the pseudogene TRBV3-2) with TRBJ1-6; weak D call: TRBD1 (6 bases). This CDR3 comprises 17 residues. Germline V gene sequence: CDR1 LGHDT, CDR2 YNNKEL (reference sequence). V lost 5 bases, J lost 0 bases, and 14 bases lay in between. This chain's CDR3 is CASSSRDTGSYNSPLHF. CDR3 DNA sequence: TGTGCCAGCAGCTCCCGGGACACTGGCTCCTATAATTCACCCCTCCACTTT.

V is TRBV11-2 and J is TRBJ1-5, with unresolved D. Germline V lookup: CDR1 SGHAT, CDR2 FQNNGV. V lost 0 bases, J lost 7 bases, and 10 bases lay in between. The CDR3 is made up of 14 amino acids. In nucleotides, the CDR3 is TGTGCCAGCAGCTTAGACAGGTTAGGACAGCCCCAGCATTTT. Its translation: CASSLDRLGQPQHF.

The rearrangement uses TRBV29-1 and TRBJ2-7; TRBD2 matches 11 bases. The CDR3 is 15 amino acids. In germline, CDR1 is SQVTM, CDR2 ANQGSEA. The V and J ends lost 4 bases and 5 bases, in that order; junction bases with no gene match: 10. CDR3 residues: CSVAPRLAGTNEQYF. CDR3 bases: TGCAGCGTTGCTCCACGACTAGCGGGAACGAACGAGCAGTACTTC.

The V call is TRBV10-2, the J call TRBJ2-5; D possibly corresponds to TRBD1 (6 bases). Trimming took off 3 bases at V and 1 base at J, with 9 bases between the two ends. CDR1 and CDR2 (germline): WSHSY, SAAADI. The CDR3 extends over 14 amino acids. CDR3: CASSDLDSQETQYF. The CDR3 DNA reads as TGCGCCAGCAGTGACCTGGACAGCCAAGAGACCCAGTACTTC.

The chain carries TRBV19 and TRBJ1-3; D possibly corresponds to TRBD1 (5 bases). Germline-derived CDR1 and CDR2 are LNHDA and SQIVND (reference sequence). V lost 3 bases and J lost 0, with 12 bases in between. This CDR3 comprises 16 residues. The CDR3, as DNA: TGTGCCAGTAGTATTAGGGGCCATTCCTCTGGAAACACCATATATTTT. Its protein is CASSIRGHSSGNTIYF.